This TCR beta chain originates from a study of CD8+CD57+ T cells in acquired aplastic anemia (dated by TCRdb to the late 2010s). Context from the whole study: DNA extracted from sorted CD4+ and CD8+ cells had a mean of roughly 3.4 ug, with a range of roughly 0.2 to 30 ug. CD8+CD57+ expansion was defined as a frequency above the mean frequency observed in healthy subjects. Broader findings and caveats from the paper: Around 31 CD8+ CDR3 sequences were shared between patients and controls but appeared highly expressed in patients and within their immunodominant clones. Patients and healthy controls showed no significant difference in CD8+ Simpson's diversity (P=0.060).

The patients picked for sequencing were ones in whom flow cytometry had shown an expansion of CD8+CD57+ cells. Severe acquired aplastic anemia was diagnosed in all patients according to International Study of Aplastic Anemia and Agranulocytosis and Camitta criteria. No therapy had been received by the patients at the time of blood sampling. The study deep-sequenced TCR repertoires of sorted CD4+ and CD8+ blood T cells from severe aplastic anemia patients and healthy subjects. Patients were enrolled in the USA under clinicaltrials.gov protocols 00001620, 01623167, 00001397, 00071045, 00081523 and 00961064. Ficoll-Paque density gradient centrifugation was used to isolate peripheral blood mononuclear cells. Before DNA extraction, CD4+ and CD8+ T cells were sorted by FACS or by magnetic beads. Measured from the cysteine to the phenylalanine, the CDR3 is 12 residues long. Of all the DNA, just the CDR3 is kept, 36 bases in frame from base 1. CDR1 and CDR2, looked up from the germline V gene (reference sequence), are DFQATT and SNEGSKA.

TCR beta VDJ combination and CDR3 sequence profiling used genomic DNA as the template. An Illumina HiSeq 2000 was used for TCR repertoire sequencing. Turning to the authors' computational methods: TRBV/TRBJ rearrangement plots, CDR3 size and DJ length profiles, and Simpson's diversity index were used to evaluate the repertoires. The immunodominant clone was defined as the most abundant DNA sequence in deep sequencing data. CDR3 amino acid sequences were checked for sharing between subjects and were compared against published repertoires and the VDJdb database. The public sequencing data were trimmed at Q25 with fastp and processed into clonotypes with MiXCR by TCRdb, which kept only in-frame beta chains. Every CDR3 protein is listed once, alongside the most common genes and DNA of its rows. V and J calls and clone size were set by TCRdb, not the authors. The sample includes approximately 120,000 distinct CDR3 sequences, with about two fifths observed a single time. Together, the top ten hold about 2.6% of the sample.

In its sample, this clonotype was seen many times. Its target antigen remains unknown. Base qualities are missing; no much larger clone stands one base away. The TCR was taken from a human donor with aplastic anemia. The sample taken for sequencing was sorted CD4+, CD8+, or CD8+CD57+ T cells (not recorded which) from PBMCs. The receptor chain draws on TRBV20-1 and TRBJ2-3; the D gene is perhaps TRBD1, on 5 matching bases. The CDR3 has the sequence CSQGSSTDTQYF. The DNA sequence is given as TGCAGCCAGGGATCTAGCACAGATACGCAGTATTTT.